This entry lists 9 T cell receptor beta chains sequenced from one sample in a study of siplizumab effects on memory and regulatory T cells (dated by TCRdb to between 2019 and 2020). Libraries were constructed by the immunoSEQ multiplex PCR assay. Held by TCRdb, this immuneACCESS table contains in-frame sequences only and omits some clones. Under half of the omission traces to an unresolved V gene where checked; the cause of the rest is unknown. Recorded for this sample are tens of thousands of clones; roughly 96% of them occurred a single time. 0.031% of the sample is held by the ten biggest clonotypes. The specimen sequenced was naive CD4+ T cells sorted from blood. This specimen's cell subset or site label, per the study, means: unstimulated naive T cells. Source of these receptors: a human donor in good health.

The rearrangement joins TRBV6-5 to TRBJ1-2, with 9 bases that match TRBD1. The germline CDR1 and CDR2 sequences are MNHEY and SVGAGI. This CDR3 spans 16 amino acids. Trimming removed 2 bases from V and 7 bases from J; junction bases left unmatched: 11. CDR3 in DNA: TGTGCCAGCAGTTACCGAAAGGGACAGGGTCGGGGTGGCTACACCTTC. Its protein is CASSYRKGQGRGGYTF.

The J gene is TRBJ1-6, the V gene TRBV7-3; D remains ambiguous. This CDR3 is built from 14 residues. V lost 3 bases and J 4 bases, leaving 7 bases between the germline ends. Germline loops: CDR1 SGHTA, CDR2 FQGTGA. The DNA of the CDR3 is TGTGCCAGCAGCTTGTCGGGGTATAATTCACCCCTCCACTTT. Translating gives CASSLSGYNSPLHF.

The genes are TRBV7-6 and TRBJ2-5; D gene unclear. The CDR3 runs to 15 residues. Germline V gene lookup returns CDR1 SGHVS and CDR2 FNYEAQ. The ends were cut back, 7 bases at V and 2 bases at J, with 17 bases in the middle. For the CDR3, the DNA is TGTGCCAGCACCAAGGCGGTAGAAACTCAAGAGACCCAGTACTTC. The encoded protein is CASTKAVETQETQYF.

The chain uses TRBV6-6 and TRBJ1-2; D is possibly TRBD1 (6 bases). Germline CDR1 is MNHNY and CDR2 is SVGAGI (reference sequence). Trimming cost V 6 bases and J 2 bases, with 16 bases left between them. CDR3 length equals 15 residues. For the CDR3, the DNA is TGTGCCAGCAGCCATACAGGGAGTTCCAACTATGGCTACACCTTC. As protein: CASSHTGSSNYGYTF.

The V and J genes are TRBV11-3 and TRBJ1-1; 10 nucleotides match TRBD1. The ends lost 4 bases at V and 3 bases at J; junction bases unmatched: 2. This CDR3 is 14 amino acids long. Looked up from germline, CDR1 is SGHNT and CDR2 is YENEEA. The CDR3 DNA is TGTGCCAGCAGCTCCGGACAGGGGGACACTGAAGCTTTCTTT. Amino acid sequence: CASSSGQGDTEAFF. Supplemented by reference TRBV11-3 and TRBJ1-1, the full variable domain reads EAGVVQSPRYKIIEKKQPVAFWCNPISGHNTLYWYLQNLGQGPELLIRYENEEAVDDSQLPKDRFSAERLKGVDSTLKIQPAELGDSAVYLCASSSGQGDTEAFFGQGTRLTVV.

CDR3 DNA sequence: TGTGCAAGTCGCTTAAGAGGGGGAAGTGGCTACACCTTC. The encoded protein is CASRLRGGSGYTF. The chain employs TRBV12-2 and TRBJ1-2; the tabulated D call, TRBD1, remains unverified against the DNA. TRBV12-2 is listed as a pseudogene. The CDR3 has 13 residues.

The rearrangement joins TRBV7-8 to TRBJ1-1; tentatively, D is TRBD1 (6 bases). The germline V gene has CDR1 SGHVS and CDR2 FQNEAQ. V lost 1 base and J 7 bases, leaving 10 bases between the germline ends. The CDR3 has 13 amino acids. The CDR3 nucleotides read TGTGCCAGCAGCTTAGGGGGGGCGTTTGAAGCTTTCTTT. It encodes CASSLGGAFEAFF.

The chain joins TRBV6-1 to TRBJ2-2; 10 bases are a match to TRBD1. Trimming took 2 bases from V and 6 from J; bases not matched to a gene: 12. Germline V gives CDR1 MNHNS, CDR2 SASEGT. The CDR3 is made up of 18 amino acids. CDR3 amino acids: CASSESHPRQGAAGELFF. In nucleotides, the CDR3 is TGTGCCAGCAGTGAATCCCACCCACGACAGGGGGCGGCCGGGGAGCTGTTTTTT.

CDR3 sequence (DNA): TGTGCCAGCAGCCCGGGTCAGGGGGGCTGGAATACTGAAGCTTTCTTT. Translated: CASSPGQGGWNTEAFF. The J gene is TRBJ1-1, the V gene TRBV6-6, with 7 bases that match TRBD1. The CDR3 covers 16 residues. V shed 6 bases and J 5 bases; nucleotides not matched to a gene: 15. Germline CDR1 MNHNY, CDR2 SVGAGI (reference sequence).